This passage covers 5 T cell receptor beta chains from one sample sequenced in a study of blood T cell repertoires in COVID-19. The assay was immunoSEQ multiplex PCR, and TCRdb's table has in-frame clones only and misses some. Counted here are 180,000 or so clones, approximately 85% occurring once; the ten biggest clones make up 9.8%. Sequencing used peripheral blood. These TCRs come from a woman of 80 years or more with acute or convalescent COVID-19.

The V and J genes are TRBV18 and TRBJ1-1; D is ambiguous. Trimming pared 4 bases from V and 0 bases from J, leaving 12 bases between. The germline gives CDR1 KGHSH, CDR2 LQKENI. The CDR3 is 15 amino acids. The CDR3 DNA follows: TGTGCCAGCTCACTCGGGTATGGCGTGAACACTGAAGCTTTCTTT. This sequence encodes CASSLGYGVNTEAFF.

This clone was seen a single time. The chain recombines TRBV5-6 with TRBJ1-1; D remains ambiguous. The CDR3 runs to 9 residues. Trimming cost V 5 bases and J 8 bases, with 4 bases left between them. Per the germline V gene, CDR1 is SGHDT and CDR2 is YYEEEE. CDR3 protein: CASRQEAFF. CDR3 DNA sequence: TGTGCCAGCAGGCAGGAAGCTTTCTTT.

The table lists this clone with a few counts. The J gene is TRBJ1-3, the V gene TRBV6-5, with a weak D call TRBD1 (5 bases). Trimming took 8 bases from V and 4 from J, leaving 12 bases between them. CDR3 size: 13 residues. Germline V gives CDR1 MNHEY, CDR2 SVGAGI. The CDR3 DNA follows: TGTGCCAGCGGGAGGGGAGAGGGAAACACCATATATTTT. It codes for CASGRGEGNTIYF.

The chain uses TRBV5-4 and TRBJ2-1; TRBD2 matches at 10 bases. Germline V gives CDR1 SGHNT, CDR2 YYREEE (reference sequence). This CDR3 is 16 amino acids long. J lost 7 bases, V lost 4 bases, and 11 bases had no gene match. CDR3 sequence: CASSLPTSGVRNEQFF. CDR3 DNA sequence: TGTGCCAGCAGCCTCCCTACTAGCGGGGTCAGGAATGAGCAGTTCTTC. The whole variable domain, filled in from reference TRBV5-4 and TRBJ2-1, reads ETGVTQSPTHLIKTRGQQVTLRCSSQSGHNTVSWYQQALGQGPQFIFQYYREEENGRGNFPPRFSGLQFPNYSSELNVNALELDDSALYLCASSLPTSGVRNEQFFGPGTRLTVL.

As concerns this clone: Within the sample, other DNA sequences also encode this same CDR3. The genes are TRBV27 and TRBJ1-2, with D possibly matching TRBD1 (6 bases). CDR3 length equals 14 residues. Deletions cut 3 bases from V and 0 bases from J, with 8 bases between. Germline V gives CDR1 MNHEY, CDR2 SMNVEV (reference sequence). The CDR3 is CASSFGGANYGYTF. CDR3 coding DNA: TGTGCCAGCAGTTTTGGGGGCGCTAACTATGGCTACACCTTC.